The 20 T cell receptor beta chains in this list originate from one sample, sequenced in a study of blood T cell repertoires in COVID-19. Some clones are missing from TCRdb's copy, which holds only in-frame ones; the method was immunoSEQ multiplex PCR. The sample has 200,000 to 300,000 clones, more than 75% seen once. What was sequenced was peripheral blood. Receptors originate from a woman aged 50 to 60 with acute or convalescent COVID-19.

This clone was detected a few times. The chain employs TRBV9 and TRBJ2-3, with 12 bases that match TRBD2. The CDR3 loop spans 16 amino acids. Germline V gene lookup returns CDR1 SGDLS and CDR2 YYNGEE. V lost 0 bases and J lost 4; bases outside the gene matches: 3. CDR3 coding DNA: TGTGCCAGCAGCGTAGGGACTAGCGGGGTGTCAGATACGCAGTATTTT. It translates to CASSVGTSGVSDTQYF.

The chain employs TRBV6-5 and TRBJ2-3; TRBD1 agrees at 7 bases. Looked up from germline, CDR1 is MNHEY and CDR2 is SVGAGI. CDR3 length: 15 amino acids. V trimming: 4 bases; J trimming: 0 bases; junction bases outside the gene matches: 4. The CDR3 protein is CASSSRTGSTDTQYF. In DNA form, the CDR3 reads TGTGCCAGCAGTTCCCGGACAGGAAGCACAGATACGCAGTATTTT.

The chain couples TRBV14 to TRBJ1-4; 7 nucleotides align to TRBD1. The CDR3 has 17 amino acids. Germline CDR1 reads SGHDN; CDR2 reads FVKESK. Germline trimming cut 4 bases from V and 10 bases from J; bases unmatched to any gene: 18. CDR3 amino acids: CASSPGTAEGASGKLFF. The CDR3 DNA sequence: TGTGCCAGCAGCCCCGGAACCGCCGAGGGGGCTTCGGGAAAACTGTTTTTT. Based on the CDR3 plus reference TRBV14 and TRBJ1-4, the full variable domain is EAGVTQFPSHSVIEKGQTVTLRCDPISGHDNLYWYRRVMGKEIKFLLHFVKESKQDESGMPNNRFLAERTGGTYSTLKVQPAELEDSGVYFCASSPGTAEGASGKLFFGSGTQLSVL.

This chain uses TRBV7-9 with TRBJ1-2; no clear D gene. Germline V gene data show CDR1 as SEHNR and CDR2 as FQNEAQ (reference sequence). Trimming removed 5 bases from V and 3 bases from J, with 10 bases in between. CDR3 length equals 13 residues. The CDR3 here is CASSVQEHYGYTF. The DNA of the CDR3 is TGTGCCAGCAGCGTGCAGGAACACTATGGCTACACCTTC. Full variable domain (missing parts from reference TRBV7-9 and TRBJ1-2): DTGVSQNPRHKITKRGQNVTFRCDPISEHNRLYWYRQTLGQGPEFLTYFQNEAQLEKSRLLSDRFSAERPKGSFSTLEIQRTEQGDSAMYLCASSVQEHYGYTFGSGTRLTVV.

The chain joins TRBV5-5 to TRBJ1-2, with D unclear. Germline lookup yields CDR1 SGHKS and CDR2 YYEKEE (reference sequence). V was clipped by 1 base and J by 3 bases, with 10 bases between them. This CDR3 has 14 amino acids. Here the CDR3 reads CASSLQDFDYGYTF. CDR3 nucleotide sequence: TGTGCCAGCAGCTTGCAGGATTTCGACTATGGCTACACCTTC.

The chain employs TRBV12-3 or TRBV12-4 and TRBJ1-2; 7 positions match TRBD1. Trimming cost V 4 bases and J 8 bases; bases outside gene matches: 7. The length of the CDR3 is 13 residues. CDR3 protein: CASSSYRGGGYTF. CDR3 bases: TGTGCCAGCAGTTCTTACAGGGGAGGAGGCTACACCTTC.

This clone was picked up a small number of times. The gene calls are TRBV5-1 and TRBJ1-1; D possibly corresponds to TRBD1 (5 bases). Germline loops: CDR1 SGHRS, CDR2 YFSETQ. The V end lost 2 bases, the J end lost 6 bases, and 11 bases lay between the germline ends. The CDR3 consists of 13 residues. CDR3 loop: CASSLPPGAEAFF. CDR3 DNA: TGCGCCAGCAGCTTACCCCCGGGGGCTGAAGCTTTCTTT.

CDR3 sequence: CASSRLQGATNEKLFF. The CDR3 DNA is TGCGCCAGCAGCCGATTACAGGGGGCAACTAATGAAAAACTGTTTTTT. This chain joins TRBV4-3 and TRBJ1-4, with 8 nucleotides matching TRBD1. CDR3 length equals 16 residues. CDR1 LGHNA and CDR2 YSLEER come from the germline V gene. Losses at the gene ends were 4 bases for V and 0 bases for J; bases not matched to a gene: 4.

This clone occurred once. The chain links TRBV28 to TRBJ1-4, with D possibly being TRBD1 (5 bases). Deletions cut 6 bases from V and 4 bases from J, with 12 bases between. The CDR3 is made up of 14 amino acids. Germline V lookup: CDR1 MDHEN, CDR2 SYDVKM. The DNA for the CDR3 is TGTGCCAGCAGGGCTGACAGATATAATGAAAAACTGTTTTTT. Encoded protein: CASRADRYNEKLFF.

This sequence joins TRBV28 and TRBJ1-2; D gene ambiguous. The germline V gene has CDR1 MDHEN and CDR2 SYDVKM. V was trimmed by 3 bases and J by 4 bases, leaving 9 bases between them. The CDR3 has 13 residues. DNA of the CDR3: TGTGCCAGCAGTTTGGGAGGCCCCTATGGCTACACCTTC. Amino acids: CASSLGGPYGYTF.

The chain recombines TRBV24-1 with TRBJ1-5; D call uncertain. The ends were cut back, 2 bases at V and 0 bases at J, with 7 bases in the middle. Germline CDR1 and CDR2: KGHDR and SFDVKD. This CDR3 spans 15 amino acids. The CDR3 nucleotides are TGTGCCACCAGTGATTCTGCCAGTAGCAATCAGCCCCAGCATTTT. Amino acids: CATSDSASSNQPQHF.

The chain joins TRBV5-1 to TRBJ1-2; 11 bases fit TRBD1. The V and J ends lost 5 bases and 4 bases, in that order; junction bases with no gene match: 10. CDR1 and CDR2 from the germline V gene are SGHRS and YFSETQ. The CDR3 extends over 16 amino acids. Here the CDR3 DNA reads TGCGCCAGCAGAAAATTCGGACAGGGGGCAAGCTATGGCTACACCTTC. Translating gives CASRKFGQGASYGYTF.

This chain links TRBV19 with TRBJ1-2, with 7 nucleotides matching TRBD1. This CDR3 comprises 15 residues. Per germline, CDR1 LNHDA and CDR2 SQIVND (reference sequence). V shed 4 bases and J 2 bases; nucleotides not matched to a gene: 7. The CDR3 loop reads CASSTDRARNYGYTF. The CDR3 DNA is TGTGCCAGTAGTACCGACAGGGCGCGGAACTATGGCTACACCTTC.

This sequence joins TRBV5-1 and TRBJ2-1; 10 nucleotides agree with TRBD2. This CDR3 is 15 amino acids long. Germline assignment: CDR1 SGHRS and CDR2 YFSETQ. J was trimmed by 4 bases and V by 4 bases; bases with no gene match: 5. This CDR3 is CASSGTSGMYNEQFF. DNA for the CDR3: TGCGCCAGCAGCGGAACTAGCGGGATGTACAATGAGCAGTTCTTC.

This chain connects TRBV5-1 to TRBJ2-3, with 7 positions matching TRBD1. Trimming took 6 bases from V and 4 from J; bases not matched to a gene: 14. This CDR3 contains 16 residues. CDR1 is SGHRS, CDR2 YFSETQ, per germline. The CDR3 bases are TGCGCCAGCAACTACGGGACAGTCACCTCGGCAGATACGCAGTATTTT. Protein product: CASNYGTVTSADTQYF.

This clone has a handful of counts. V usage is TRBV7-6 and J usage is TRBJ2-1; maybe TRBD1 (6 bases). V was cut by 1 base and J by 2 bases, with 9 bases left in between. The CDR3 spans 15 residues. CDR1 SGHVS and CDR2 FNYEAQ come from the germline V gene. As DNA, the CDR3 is TGTGCCAGCAGCTTAGTGTCAGGGGCCTACAATGAGCAGTTCTTC. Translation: CASSLVSGAYNEQFF.

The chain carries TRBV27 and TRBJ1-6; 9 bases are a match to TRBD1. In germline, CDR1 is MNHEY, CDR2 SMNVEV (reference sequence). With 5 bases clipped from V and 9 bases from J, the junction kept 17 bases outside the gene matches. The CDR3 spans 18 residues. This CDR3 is CASSHRGHVSQHGSPLHF. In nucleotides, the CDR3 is TGTGCCAGCAGTCACAGGGGGCATGTTTCCCAACATGGTTCACCCCTCCACTTT.

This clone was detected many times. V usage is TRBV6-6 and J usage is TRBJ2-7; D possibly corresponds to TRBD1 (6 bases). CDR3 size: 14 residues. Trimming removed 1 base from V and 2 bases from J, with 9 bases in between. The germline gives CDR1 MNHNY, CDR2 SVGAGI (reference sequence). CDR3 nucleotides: TGTGCCAGCAGTTACTGGGGACAAACCTACGAGCAGTACTTC. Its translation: CASSYWGQTYEQYF.

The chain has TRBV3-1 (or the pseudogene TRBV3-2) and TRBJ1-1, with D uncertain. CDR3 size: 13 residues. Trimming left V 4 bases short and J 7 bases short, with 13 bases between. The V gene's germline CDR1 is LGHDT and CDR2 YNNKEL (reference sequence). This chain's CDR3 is CASSPPGYGEAFF. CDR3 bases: TGTGCCAGCAGCCCCCCCGGTTACGGTGAAGCTTTCTTT.

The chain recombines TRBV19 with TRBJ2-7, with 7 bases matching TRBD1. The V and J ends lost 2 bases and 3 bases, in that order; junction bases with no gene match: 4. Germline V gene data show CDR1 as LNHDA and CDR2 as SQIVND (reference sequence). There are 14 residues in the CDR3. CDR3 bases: TGTGCCAGTAGTATAAAAGGGGGCAGCTACGAGCAGTACTTC. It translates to CASSIKGGSYEQYF.